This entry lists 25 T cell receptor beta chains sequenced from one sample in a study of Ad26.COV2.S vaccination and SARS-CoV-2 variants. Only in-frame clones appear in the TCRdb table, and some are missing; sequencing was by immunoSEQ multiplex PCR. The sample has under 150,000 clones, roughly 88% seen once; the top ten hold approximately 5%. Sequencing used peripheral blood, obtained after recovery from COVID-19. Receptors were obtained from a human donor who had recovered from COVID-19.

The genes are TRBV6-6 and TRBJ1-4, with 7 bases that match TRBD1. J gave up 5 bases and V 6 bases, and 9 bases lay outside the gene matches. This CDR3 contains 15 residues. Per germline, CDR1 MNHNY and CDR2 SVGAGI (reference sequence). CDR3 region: CASSRPGQSNEKLFF. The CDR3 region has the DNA TGTGCCAGCAGCAGACCGGGACAGTCAAATGAAAAACTGTTTTTT.

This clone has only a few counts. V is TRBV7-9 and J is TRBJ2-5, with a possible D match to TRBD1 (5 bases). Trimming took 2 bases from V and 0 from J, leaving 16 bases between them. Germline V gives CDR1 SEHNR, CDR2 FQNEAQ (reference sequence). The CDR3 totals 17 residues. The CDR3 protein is CASSLYGTGRYQETQYF. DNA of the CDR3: TGTGCCAGCAGCTTATACGGTACAGGACGCTACCAAGAGACCCAGTACTTC.

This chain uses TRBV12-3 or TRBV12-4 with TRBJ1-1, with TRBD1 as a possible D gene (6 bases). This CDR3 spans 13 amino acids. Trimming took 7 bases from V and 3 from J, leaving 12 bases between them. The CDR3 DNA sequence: TGTGCCAGCACCAGACAGGAGTACACTGAAGCTTTCTTT. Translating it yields CASTRQEYTEAFF.

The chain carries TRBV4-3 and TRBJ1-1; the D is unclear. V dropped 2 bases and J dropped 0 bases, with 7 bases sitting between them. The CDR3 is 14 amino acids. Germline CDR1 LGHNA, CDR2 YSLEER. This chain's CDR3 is CASSQHTMNTEAFF. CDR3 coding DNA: TGCGCCAGCAGCCAACACACCATGAACACTGAAGCTTTCTTT.

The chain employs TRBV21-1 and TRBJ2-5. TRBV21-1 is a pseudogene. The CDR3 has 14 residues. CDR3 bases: TGTGCCAGCAGCAAACACGGACCCCAAGAGACCCAGTACTTC. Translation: CASSKHGPQETQYF.

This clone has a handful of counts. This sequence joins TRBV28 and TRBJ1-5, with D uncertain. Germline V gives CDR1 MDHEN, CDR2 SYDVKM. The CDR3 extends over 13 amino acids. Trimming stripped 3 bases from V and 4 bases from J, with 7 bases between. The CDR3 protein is CASSFDPNQPQHF. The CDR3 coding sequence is TGTGCCAGCAGTTTTGATCCGAATCAGCCCCAGCATTTT.

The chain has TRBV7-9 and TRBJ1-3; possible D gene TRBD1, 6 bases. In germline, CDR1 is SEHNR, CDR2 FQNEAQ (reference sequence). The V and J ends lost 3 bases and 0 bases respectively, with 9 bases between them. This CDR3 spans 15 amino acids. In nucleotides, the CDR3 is TGTGCCAGCAGCTTTACAGGGATCTCTGGAAACACCATATATTTT. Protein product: CASSFTGISGNTIYF.

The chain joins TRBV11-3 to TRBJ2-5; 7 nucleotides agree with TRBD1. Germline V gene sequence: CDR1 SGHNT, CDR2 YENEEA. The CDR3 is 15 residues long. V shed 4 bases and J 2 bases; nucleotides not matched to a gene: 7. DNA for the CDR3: TGTGCCAGCAGCTCCAGGACAGGCGAACAAGAGACCCAGTACTTC. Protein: CASSSRTGEQETQYF.

The CDR3 DNA reads as TGTGCCAGCAGTCCCGACCTGTCCACCGGGGAGCTGTTTTTT. Protein: CASSPDLSTGELFF. The chain links TRBV6-5 to TRBJ2-2; D is unresolved. The germline CDR1 and CDR2 sequences are MNHEY and SVGAGI. The CDR3 consists of 14 residues. Trimming took 5 bases from V and 4 from J, leaving 11 bases between them.

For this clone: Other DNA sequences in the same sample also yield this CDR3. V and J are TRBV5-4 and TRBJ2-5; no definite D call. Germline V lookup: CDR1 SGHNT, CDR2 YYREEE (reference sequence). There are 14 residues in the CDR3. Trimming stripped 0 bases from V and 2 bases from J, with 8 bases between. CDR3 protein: CASSLAQVQETQYF. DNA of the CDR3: TGTGCCAGCAGCTTGGCCCAGGTTCAAGAGACCCAGTACTTC.

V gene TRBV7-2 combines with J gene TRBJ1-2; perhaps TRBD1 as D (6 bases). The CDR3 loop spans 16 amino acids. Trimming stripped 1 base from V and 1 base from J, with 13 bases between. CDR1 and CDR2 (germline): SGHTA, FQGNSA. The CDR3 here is CASSLELGAVNYGYTF. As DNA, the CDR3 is TGTGCCAGCAGCTTAGAGCTGGGGGCCGTTAACTATGGCTACACCTTC.

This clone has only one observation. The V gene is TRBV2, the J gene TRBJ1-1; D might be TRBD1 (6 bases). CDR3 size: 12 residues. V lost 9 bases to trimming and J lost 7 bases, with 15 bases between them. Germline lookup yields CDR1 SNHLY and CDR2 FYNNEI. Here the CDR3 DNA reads TGTGCCAGTAAAGCACAGGGTTATGAAGCTTTCTTT. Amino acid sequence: CASKAQGYEAFF.

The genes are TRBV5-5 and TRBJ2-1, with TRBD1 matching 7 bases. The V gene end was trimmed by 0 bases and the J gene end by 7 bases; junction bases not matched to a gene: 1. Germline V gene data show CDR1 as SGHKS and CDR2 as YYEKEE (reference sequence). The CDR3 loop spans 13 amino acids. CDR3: CASSLEGANEQFF. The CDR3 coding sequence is TGTGCCAGCAGCTTGGAGGGGGCGAATGAGCAGTTCTTC. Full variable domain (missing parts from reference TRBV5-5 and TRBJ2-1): DAGVTQSPTHLIKTRGQQVTLRCSPISGHKSVSWYQQVLGQGPQFIFQYYEKEERGRGNFPDRFSARQFPNYSSELNVNALLLGDSALYLCASSLEGANEQFFGPGTRLTVL.

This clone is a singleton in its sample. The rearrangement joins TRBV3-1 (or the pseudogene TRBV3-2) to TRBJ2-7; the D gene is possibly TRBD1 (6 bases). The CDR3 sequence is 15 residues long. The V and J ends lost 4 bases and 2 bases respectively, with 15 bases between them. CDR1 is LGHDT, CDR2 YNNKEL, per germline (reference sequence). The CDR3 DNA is TGTGCCAGCAGCCCCCGGGACACCTTAACCTACGAGCAGTACTTC. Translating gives CASSPRDTLTYEQYF.

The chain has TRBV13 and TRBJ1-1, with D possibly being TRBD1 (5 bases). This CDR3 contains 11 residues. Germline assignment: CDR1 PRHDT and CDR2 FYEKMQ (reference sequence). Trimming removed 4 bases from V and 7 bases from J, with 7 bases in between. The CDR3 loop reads CASSWDGEAFF. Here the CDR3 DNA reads TGTGCCAGCAGCTGGGACGGTGAAGCTTTCTTT.

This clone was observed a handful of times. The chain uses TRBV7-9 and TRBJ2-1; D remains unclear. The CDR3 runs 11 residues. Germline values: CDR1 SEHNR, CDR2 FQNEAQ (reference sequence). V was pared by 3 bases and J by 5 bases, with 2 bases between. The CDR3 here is CASSLNNEQFF. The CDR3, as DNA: TGTGCCAGCAGCTTGAACAATGAGCAGTTCTTC. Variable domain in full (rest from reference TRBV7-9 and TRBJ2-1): DTGVSQNPRHKITKRGQNVTFRCDPISEHNRLYWYRQTLGQGPEFLTYFQNEAQLEKSRLLSDRFSAERPKGSFSTLEIQRTEQGDSAMYLCASSLNNEQFFGPGTRLTVL.

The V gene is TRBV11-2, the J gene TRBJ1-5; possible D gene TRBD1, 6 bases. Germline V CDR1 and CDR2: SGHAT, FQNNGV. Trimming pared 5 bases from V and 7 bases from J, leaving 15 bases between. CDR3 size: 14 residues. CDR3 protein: CASSPGGGGQPQHF. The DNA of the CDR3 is TGTGCCAGCAGCCCCGGTGGGGGGGGCCAGCCCCAGCATTTT.

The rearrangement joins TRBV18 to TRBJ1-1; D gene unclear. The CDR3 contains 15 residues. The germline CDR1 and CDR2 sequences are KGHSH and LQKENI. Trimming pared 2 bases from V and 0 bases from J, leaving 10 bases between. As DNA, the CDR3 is TGTGCCAGCTCACCAACCGGAGGAATGAACACTGAAGCTTTCTTT. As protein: CASSPTGGMNTEAFF.

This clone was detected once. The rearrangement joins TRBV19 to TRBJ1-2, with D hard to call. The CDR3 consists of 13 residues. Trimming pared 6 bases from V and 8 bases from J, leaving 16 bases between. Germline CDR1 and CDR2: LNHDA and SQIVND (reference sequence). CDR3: CASSNNKDLGYTF. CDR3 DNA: TGTGCCAGTAGCAACAACAAGGATTTGGGCTACACCTTC. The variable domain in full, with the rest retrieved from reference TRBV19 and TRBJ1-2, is DGGITQSPKYLFRKEGQNVTLSCEQNLNHDAMYWYRQDPGQGLRLIYYSQIVNDFQKGDIAEGYSVSREKKESFPLTVTSAQKNPTAFYLCASSNNKDLGYTFGSGTRLTVV.

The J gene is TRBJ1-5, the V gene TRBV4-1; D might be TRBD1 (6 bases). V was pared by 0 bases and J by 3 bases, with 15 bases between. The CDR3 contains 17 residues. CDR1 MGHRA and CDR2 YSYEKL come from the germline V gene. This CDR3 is CASSQDPRGTSNQPQHF. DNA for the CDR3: TGCGCCAGCAGCCAAGATCCGAGGGGGACCTCCAATCAGCCCCAGCATTTT.

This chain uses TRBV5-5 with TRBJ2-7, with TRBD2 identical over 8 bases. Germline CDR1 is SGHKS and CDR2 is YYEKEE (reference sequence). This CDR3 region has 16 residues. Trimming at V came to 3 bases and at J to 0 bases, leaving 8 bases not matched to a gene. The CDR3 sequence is CASSSKGLVTSYEQYF. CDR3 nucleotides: TGTGCCAGCAGCTCGAAGGGACTAGTCACCTCCTACGAGCAGTACTTC.

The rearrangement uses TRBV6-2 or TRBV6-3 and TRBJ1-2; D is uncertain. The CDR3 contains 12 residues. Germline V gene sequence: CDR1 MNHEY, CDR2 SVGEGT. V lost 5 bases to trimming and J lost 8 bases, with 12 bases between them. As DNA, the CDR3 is TGTGCCAGCAGTAGACCTGAGTTAGGCTACACCTTC. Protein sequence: CASSRPELGYTF.

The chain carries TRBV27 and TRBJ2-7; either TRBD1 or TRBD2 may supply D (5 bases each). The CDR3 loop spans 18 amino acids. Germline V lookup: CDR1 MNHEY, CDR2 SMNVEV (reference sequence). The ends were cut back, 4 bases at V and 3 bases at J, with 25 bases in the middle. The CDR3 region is CASSSRSTKSRDVYEQYF. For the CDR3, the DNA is TGTGCCAGCAGTTCGCGTTCTACAAAGTCCCGGGACGTCTACGAGCAGTACTTC.

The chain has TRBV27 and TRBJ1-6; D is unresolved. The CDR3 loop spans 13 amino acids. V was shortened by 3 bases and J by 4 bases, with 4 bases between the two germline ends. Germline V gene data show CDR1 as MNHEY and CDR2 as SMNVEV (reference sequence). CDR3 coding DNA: TGTGCCAGCAGTTTTCAGTATAATTCACCCCTCCACTTT. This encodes CASSFQYNSPLHF.

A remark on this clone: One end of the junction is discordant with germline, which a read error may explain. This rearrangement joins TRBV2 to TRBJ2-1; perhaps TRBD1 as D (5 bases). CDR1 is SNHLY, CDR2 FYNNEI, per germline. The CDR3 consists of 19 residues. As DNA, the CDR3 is TGTGCCAGCAGTAAAGCTCTACCCAAAGGGGCTGTAGGATCCAATGAGCAGTTCTTC. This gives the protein CASSKALPKGAVGSNEQFF.